This T cell receptor (beta chain) was sequenced in a study of CD8+ T cells in alopecia areata. Treatment specified: oral pan-JAK inhibitor, 5-10 mg twice daily. Extracted from the samples, RNA was reverse transcribed into cDNA to serve as the sequencing template. The data were produced by immunoSEQ multiplex PCR, yet TCRdb's version contains in-frame clones alone and is incomplete. The profile shows some 200,000 clones, 58% of them singletons. Germline V CDR1 and CDR2: PRHDT, FYEKMQ (reference sequence). There are 13 residues in the CDR3. Trimming took off 0 bases at V and 5 bases at J, with 5 bases between the two ends.

The receptor was isolated from a human donor with alopecia areata. The chain is built from TRBV13 and TRBJ1-5; D gene uncertain. The sample consisted of CD8+ T cells sorted from blood, taken at week 24, from a patient treated with tofacitinib. CDR3 region: CASSLGRYQPQHF. CDR3 nucleotide sequence: TGTGCCAGCAGCTTAGGCCGTTATCAGCCCCAGCATTTT.